The rows below give T cell receptor beta chains drawn from one sample of a study of T-cell memory formation after mild COVID-19. TCRdb reprocessed the 5' RACE reads with MiXCR, giving one entry per CDR3 protein. The sample has 50,000 to 75,000 distinct CDR3 sequences, around 10% seen once; the top ten hold less than 1.5%. The sequencing input was PBMCs or a T cell subset sorted from them (not recorded which). These receptors were collected from a man between 18 and 29 years old who had mild COVID-19 (a few samples of this study predate the infection). Cell type and time point are not known. The CDR3 runs from the conserved cysteine through the conserved F or W. The D gene is left open where the match is weak. Rows give clone size only sometimes, using once, few, many, or a class for an expanded clone.

CDR3	DNA	V	D	J	size
CASSLTSGGAREQYF	TGTGCCAGCAGCTTAACTAGCGGGGGGGCTCGCGAGCAGTACTTC	TRBV7-3	TRBD2	TRBJ2-7	few
CASTGEYTEAFF	TGTGCCAGCACTGGAGAGTACACTGAAGCTTTCTTT	TRBV2	-	TRBJ1-1	few
CASSRGGEGGGNEQFF	TGTGCCAGCAGCCGCGGAGGGGAGGGGGGAGGCAATGAGCAGTTCTTC	TRBV7-2	-	TRBJ2-1	few
CASSWTGSTDTQYF	TGTGCCAGCAGCTGGACAGGGAGCACAGATACGCAGTATTTT	TRBV5-4	TRBD1	TRBJ2-3	few
CASSTVEGYGELFF	TGCGCCAGCAGCACTGTCGAAGGTTACGGGGAGCTGTTTTTT	TRBV5-1	-	TRBJ2-2	-
CASSKLAGGIIAKNIQYF	TGTGCCAGCAGTAAACTAGCGGGGGGCATAATAGCCAAAAACATTCAGTACTTC	TRBV27	TRBD2	TRBJ2-4	many
CASSPWERGEKLFF	TGCGCCAGCAGCCCTTGGGAGCGGGGTGAAAAACTGTTTTTT	TRBV4-1	-	TRBJ1-4	many
CASSPTSGELFF	TGCGCCAGCAGCCCTACTAGCGGGGAGCTGTTTTTT	TRBV5-1	-	TRBJ2-2	-
CAWSGTGKETQYF	TGTGCCTGGAGCGGGACAGGGAAAGAGACCCAGTACTTC	TRBV30	TRBD1	TRBJ2-5	-
CASSSQFETQYF	TGTGCCAGCAGCTCTCAATTCGAAACGCAGTATTTT	TRBV7-2	-	TRBJ2-3	-
CASGPGRGARDTQYF	TGTGCCAGCGGCCCGGGCCGGGGGGCAAGGGATACGCAGTATTTT	TRBV7-2	-	TRBJ2-3	many
CASSLNSAGGGLDGYTF	TGTGCCAGCAGCCTCAATTCTGCAGGGGGCGGTCTGGATGGCTACACCTTC	TRBV7-2	TRBD1	TRBJ1-2	-
CASSSQREGNEQFF	TGTGCCAGCAGCTCGCAGCGGGAGGGCAATGAGCAGTTCTTC	TRBV7-8	TRBD2	TRBJ2-1	-
CASSEPGQGTDTQYF	TGTGCCAGCAGCGAGCCGGGACAGGGGACAGATACGCAGTATTTT	TRBV7-3	TRBD1	TRBJ2-3	many
CSVVISQGDETQYF	TGCAGCGTTGTGATTTCCCAAGGAGACGAGACCCAGTACTTC	TRBV29-1	-	TRBJ2-5	many
CASSPMGQSGYTF	TGTGCCAGCAGCCCGATGGGACAGTCAGGCTACACCTTC	TRBV5-4	TRBD1	TRBJ1-2	-
CSAEVGRGYEQYF	TGCAGCGCAGAGGTCGGCAGGGGTTACGAGCAGTACTTC	TRBV29-1	-	TRBJ2-7	many
CSATASTDTQYF	TGCAGTGCTACGGCTAGCACAGATACGCAGTATTTT	TRBV20-1	-	TRBJ2-3	many
CASSSRTGKLSGAFF	TGTGCCAGCAGCTCCCGGACAGGGAAACTGTCCGGAGCTTTCTTT	TRBV7-6	TRBD1	TRBJ1-1	-